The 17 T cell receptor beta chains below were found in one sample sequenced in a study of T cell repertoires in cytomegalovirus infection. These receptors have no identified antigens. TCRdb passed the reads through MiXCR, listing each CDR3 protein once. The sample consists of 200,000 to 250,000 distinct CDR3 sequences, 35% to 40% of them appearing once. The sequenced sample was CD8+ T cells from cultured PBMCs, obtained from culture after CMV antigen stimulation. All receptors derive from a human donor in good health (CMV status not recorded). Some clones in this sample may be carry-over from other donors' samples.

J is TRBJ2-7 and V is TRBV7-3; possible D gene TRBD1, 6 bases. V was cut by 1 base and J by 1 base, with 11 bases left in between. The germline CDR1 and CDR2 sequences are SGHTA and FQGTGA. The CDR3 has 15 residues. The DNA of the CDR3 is TGTGCCAGCAGCTTAAACCGGGACAATTCCTACGAGCAGTACTTC. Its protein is CASSLNRDNSYEQYF.

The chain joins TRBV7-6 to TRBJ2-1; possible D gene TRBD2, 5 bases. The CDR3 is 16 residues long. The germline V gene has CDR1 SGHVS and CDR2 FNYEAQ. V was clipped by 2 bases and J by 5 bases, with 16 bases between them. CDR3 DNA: TGTGCCAGCAGCTTAAGTGGGGATGAGGGCCACAATGAGCAGTTCTTC. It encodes CASSLSGDEGHNEQFF. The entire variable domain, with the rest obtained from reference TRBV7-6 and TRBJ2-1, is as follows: GAGVSQSPRYKVTKRGQDVALRCDPISGHVSLYWYRQALGQGPEFLTYFNYEAQQDKSGLPNDRFSAERPEGSISTLTIQRTEQRDSAMYRCASSLSGDEGHNEQFFGPGTRLTVL.

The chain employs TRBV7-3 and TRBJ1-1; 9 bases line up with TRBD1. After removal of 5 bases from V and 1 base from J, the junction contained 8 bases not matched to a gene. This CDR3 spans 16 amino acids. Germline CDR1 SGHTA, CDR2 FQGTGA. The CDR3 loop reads CASSIERQGGNTEAFF. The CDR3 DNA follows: TGTGCCAGCAGCATAGAAAGACAGGGGGGGAACACTGAAGCTTTCTTT.

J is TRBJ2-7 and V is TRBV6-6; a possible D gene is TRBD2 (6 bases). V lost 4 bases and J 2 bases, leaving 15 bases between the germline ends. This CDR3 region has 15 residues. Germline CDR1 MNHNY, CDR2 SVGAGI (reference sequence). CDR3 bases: TGTGCCAGCAGTTGGGAGAGCGGGCGAACCTACGAGCAGTACTTC. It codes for CASSWESGRTYEQYF.

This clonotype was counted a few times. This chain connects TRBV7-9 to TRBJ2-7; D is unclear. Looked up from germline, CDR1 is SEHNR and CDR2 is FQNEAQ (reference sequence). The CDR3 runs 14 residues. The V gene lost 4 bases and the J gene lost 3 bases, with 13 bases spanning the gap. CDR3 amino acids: CASSSVGYYYEQYF. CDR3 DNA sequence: TGTGCCAGCAGCTCCGTGGGATACTACTACGAGCAGTACTTC.

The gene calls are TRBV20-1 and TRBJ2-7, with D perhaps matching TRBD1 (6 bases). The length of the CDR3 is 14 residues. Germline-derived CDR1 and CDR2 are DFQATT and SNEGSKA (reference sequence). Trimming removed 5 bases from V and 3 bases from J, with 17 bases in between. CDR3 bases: TGCAGTGCTTGGGGACGCGGACAGATCTACGAGCAGTACTTC. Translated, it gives CSAWGRGQIYEQYF.

The CDR3 nucleotides read TGTGCCAGCAGCTTAGATCTTACCCGTCCCCACAATGAGCAGTTCTTC. Amino acids: CASSLDLTRPHNEQFF. This rearrangement joins TRBV11-2 to TRBJ2-1; D call uncertain. The CDR3 length is 16 residues. The V end lost 0 bases, the J end lost 5 bases, and 14 bases lay between the germline ends. Germline CDR1 SGHAT, CDR2 FQNNGV.

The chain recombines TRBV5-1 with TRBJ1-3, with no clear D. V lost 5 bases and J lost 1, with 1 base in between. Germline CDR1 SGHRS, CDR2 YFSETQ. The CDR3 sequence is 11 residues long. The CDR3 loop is CASRSGNTIYF. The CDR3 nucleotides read TGCGCCAGCAGGTCTGGAAACACCATATATTTT.

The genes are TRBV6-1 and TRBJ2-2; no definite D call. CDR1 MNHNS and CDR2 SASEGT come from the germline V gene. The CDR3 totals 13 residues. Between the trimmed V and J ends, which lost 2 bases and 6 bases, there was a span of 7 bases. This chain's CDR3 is CASSELGSGELFF. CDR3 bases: TGTGCCAGCAGTGAACTAGGATCCGGGGAGCTGTTTTTT.

CDR3 in amino acids: CASTGTGAKNIQYF. In DNA, the CDR3 is TGTGCCAGCACCGGGACAGGGGCCAAAAACATTCAGTACTTC. V and J are TRBV12-3 or TRBV12-4 and TRBJ2-4, with 9 nucleotides matching TRBD1. V was clipped by 7 bases and J by 1 base; unmatched bases: 2. The CDR3 is 14 residues long.

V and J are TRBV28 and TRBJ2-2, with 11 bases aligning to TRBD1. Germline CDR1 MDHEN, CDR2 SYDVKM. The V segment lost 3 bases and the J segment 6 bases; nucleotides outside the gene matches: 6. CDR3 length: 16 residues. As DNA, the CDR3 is TGTGCCAGCAGTTTCCTCGGACAGGGGGCGGCCGGGGAGCTGTTTTTT. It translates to CASSFLGQGAAGELFF.

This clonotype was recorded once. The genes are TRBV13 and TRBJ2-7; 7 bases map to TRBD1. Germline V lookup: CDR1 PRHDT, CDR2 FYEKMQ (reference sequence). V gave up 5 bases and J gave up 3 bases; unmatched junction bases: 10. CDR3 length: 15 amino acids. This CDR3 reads CASSLTGNRDYEQYF. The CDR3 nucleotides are TGTGCCAGCAGCCTGACAGGGAATCGGGACTACGAGCAGTACTTC.

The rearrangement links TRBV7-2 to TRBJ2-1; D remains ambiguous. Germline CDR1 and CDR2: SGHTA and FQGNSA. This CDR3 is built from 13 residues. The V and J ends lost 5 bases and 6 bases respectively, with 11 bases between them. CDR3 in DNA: TGTGCCAGCAGCGCCATAGATGGCAATGAGCAGTTCTTC. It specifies CASSAIDGNEQFF.

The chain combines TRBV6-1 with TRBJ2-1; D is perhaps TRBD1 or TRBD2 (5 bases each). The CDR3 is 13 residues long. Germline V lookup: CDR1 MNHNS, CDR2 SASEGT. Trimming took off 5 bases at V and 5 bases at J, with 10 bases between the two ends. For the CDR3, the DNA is TGTGCCAGCAGTTGGGACGGGAACAATGAGCAGTTCTTC. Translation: CASSWDGNNEQFF.

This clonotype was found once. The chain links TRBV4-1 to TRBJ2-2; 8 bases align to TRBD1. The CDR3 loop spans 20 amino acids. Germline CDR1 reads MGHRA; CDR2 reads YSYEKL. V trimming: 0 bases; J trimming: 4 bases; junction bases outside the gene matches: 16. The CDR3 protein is CASSQEWGTGILEGTGELFF. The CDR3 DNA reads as TGCGCCAGCAGCCAAGAATGGGGGACAGGTATCCTGGAGGGCACCGGGGAGCTGTTTTTT.

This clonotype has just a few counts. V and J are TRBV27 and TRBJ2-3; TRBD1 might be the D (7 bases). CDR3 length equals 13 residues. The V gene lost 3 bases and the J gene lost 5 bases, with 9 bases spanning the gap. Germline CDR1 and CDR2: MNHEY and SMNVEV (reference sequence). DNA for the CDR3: TGTGCCAGCAGTTTTCAGGGGGGAGATACGCAGTATTTT. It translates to CASSFQGGDTQYF.

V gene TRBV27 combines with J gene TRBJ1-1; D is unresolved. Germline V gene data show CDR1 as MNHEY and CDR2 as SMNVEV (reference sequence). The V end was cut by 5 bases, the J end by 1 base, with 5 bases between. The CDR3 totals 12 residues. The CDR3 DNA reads TGTGCCAGCAGTAACAGGAACACTGAAGCTTTCTTT. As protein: CASSNRNTEAFF.